A selection of T cell receptor beta chains follows, all from one sample in a study of shared clonotypes between healthy human individuals. Sequencing was performed with immunoSEQ multiplex PCR; in TCRdb, only in-frame clones are kept and a portion is missing. The data show more than 550,000 clones, with over 55% seen just once and roughly 1.8% held by the top ten. Specimen: memory CD4+ T cells sorted from blood. The receptor set was obtained from a woman aged 25 to 39 in good health. Both conserved end residues are part of each CDR3. Each record gives: D gene, J gene, V gene, clone size, CDR3 DNA, CDR3 protein. The D gene is left open where the match is weak. Size tells how often a clone was seen (once, few, many) or the class of an expanded clone, and some rows leave it out.

-,TRBJ2-7,TRBV11-2,-,TGTGCCAGCAGCGTGTCGCCCCCCCTGGGGGAGCAGTACTTC,CASSVSPPLGEQYF
TRBD1,TRBJ2-1,TRBV27,few,TGTGCCAGCAAACAACAGGGGGCTGGCGATGAGCAGTTCTTC,CASKQQGAGDEQFF
-,TRBJ1-2,TRBV27,-,TGTGCCAGCAGCGGGGTTAACTATGGCTACACCTTC,CASSGVNYGYTF
-,TRBJ2-3,TRBV19,-,TGTGCCAGTAGTCAGTCCTCGGATACGCAGTATTTT,CASSQSSDTQYF
-,TRBJ1-1,TRBV6-1,-,TGTGCCAGCAGTGGACATTTGAACACTGAAGCTTTCTTT,CASSGHLNTEAFF
-,TRBJ2-1,TRBV9,-,TGTGCCAGCAGCGTTTCGATCCTCCAGGCCTACAATGAGCAGTTCTTC,CASSVSILQAYNEQFF
-,TRBJ1-5,TRBV27,many,TGTGCCAGCAGTTTATCCCGAGATCAGCCCCAGCATTTT,CASSLSRDQPQHF
-,TRBJ2-7,TRBV27,-,TGTGCCAGCAGTTTTTCTTCAGACCCCTCCTACGAGCAGTACTTC,CASSFSSDPSYEQYF
-,TRBJ1-4,TRBV27,many,TGTGCCAGCAGTTCCTCGGGCGCAACTAATGAAAAACTGTTTTTT,CASSSSGATNEKLFF
TRBD1,TRBJ1-4,TRBV2,-,TGTGCCAGCAGACAGGGGGCCAATGAAAAACTGTTTTTT,CASRQGANEKLFF
-,TRBJ1-4,TRBV29-1,-,TGCAGCGTTTTCACCTCTAATGAAAAACTGTTTTTT,CSVFTSNEKLFF
TRBD1,TRBJ2-7,TRBV7-2,-,TGTGCCAGCAGCTCAAGAGGACAGGGGAACTACGAGCAGTACTTC,CASSSRGQGNYEQYF
-,TRBJ2-7,TRBV10-3,few,TGTGCCATCAGTGAGTACGGGCGGGCCTTACTCTACGAGCAGTACTTC,CAISEYGRALLYEQYF
TRBD1,TRBJ2-3,TRBV18,-,TGTGCCAGCTCACTGGGACAGGGAACAGATACGCAGTATTTT,CASSLGQGTDTQYF
-,TRBJ2-1,TRBV5-8,-,TGTGCCAGCAGCGGGGACCCTCAAGGCGAGCAGTTCTTC,CASSGDPQGEQFF
-,TRBJ1-4,TRBV29-1,-,TGCAGCGTTCGGAAGGGGTGGGGACGTGAAAAACTGTTTTTT,CSVRKGWGREKLFF
TRBD1,TRBJ1-4,TRBV20-1,-,TGCAGTGCTTCGAGACAGGGAGGACTGTTTTTT,CSASRQGGLFF
TRBD2,TRBJ2-1,TRBV11-3,-,TGTGCCAGCAGCTTCGGGACTAGCGGGAGTACTGAGCAGTTCTTC,CASSFGTSGSTEQFF
-,TRBJ1-1,TRBV28,once,TGTGCCAGCAGTTTTGCGTCCCTTTCGTCCTTTGAAGCTTTCTTT,CASSFASLSSFEAFF
TRBD2,TRBJ2-5,TRBV2,-,TGTGCCAGCAGTTCGGGACTAGCGGGAGGTGGTGAGACCCAGTACTTC,CASSSGLAGGGETQYF
TRBD1,TRBJ2-7,TRBV27,few,TGTGCCAGCAGTTTCGGACAGGGGCCGGCGAGGGAGCAGTACTTC,CASSFGQGPAREQYF
TRBD2,TRBJ2-2,TRBV7-9,-,TGTGCCAGCACCCAGACTAGCGGGAGTATTGTTGGCACCGGGGAGCTGTTTTTT,CASTQTSGSIVGTGELFF
-,TRBJ2-7,TRBV7-8,-,TGTGCCAGCAGCCGCAATACCGGTGGCGGGCAGTACTTC,CASSRNTGGGQYF
-,TRBJ2-1,TRBV11-2,once,TGTGCCAGCAGCTTAAACGGAAGGCAACCGTTCTTC,CASSLNGRQPFF
-,TRBJ2-7,TRBV28,-,TGTGCCAGCAGTCAAAGCGGGCCCGAGCAGTACTTC,CASSQSGPEQYF
-,TRBJ2-7,TRBV19,-,TGTGCCAGTAGTAAAAGGGGGCGAGGGGGGGCCTACGAGCAGTACTTC,CASSKRGRGGAYEQYF
-,TRBJ2-2,TRBV14,few,TGTGCCAGCAGCCAAGCCGCAGGGGTCACCGGGGAGCTGTTTTTT,CASSQAAGVTGELFF
-,TRBJ2-1,TRBV5-1,many,TGCGCCAGCAGCTTGGCCGTCGGGTGGGATGAGCAGTTCTTC,CASSLAVGWDEQFF
TRBD1,TRBJ1-6,TRBV2,-,TGTGCCAGCAATTTGCTGACAGGGTCTAATTCACCCCTCCACTTT,CASNLLTGSNSPLHF
-,TRBJ1-1,TRBV5-1,-,TGCGCCAGCAGCACCAGAGTAGGGGACTCCAGGAACACTGAAGCTTTCTTT,CASSTRVGDSRNTEAFF
-,TRBJ2-1,TRBV28,few,TGTGCCAGCATGGTGGGAGGAAACTACAATGAGCAGTTCTTC,CASMVGGNYNEQFF
-,TRBJ2-7,TRBV28,-,TGTGCCAGCAGTCAAGGTATAGAGCAGTACTTC,CASSQGIEQYF
TRBD1,TRBJ1-1,TRBV27,-,TGTGCCAGCAGTCAGTACCCGGGACAGGGTGCTTTCTTT,CASSQYPGQGAFF
TRBD1,TRBJ2-5,TRBV4-1,-,TGCGCCAGCAGCAAGACAGGGGCAGGAGAGACCCAGTACTTC,CASSKTGAGETQYF
TRBD1,TRBJ2-7,TRBV5-4,-,TGTGCCAGCAGTTGGGACAGGGGGCAGCAGTACTTC,CASSWDRGQQYF
TRBD2,TRBJ2-2,TRBV5-1,-,TGCGCCAGCAGCTTGGTTAGCGGGAGAACCACCGGGGAGCTGTTTTTT,CASSLVSGRTTGELFF
TRBD2,TRBJ2-7,TRBV6-1,-,TGTGCCAGCAGCACTAGCGGGAGCAACGAGCAGTACTTC,CASSTSGSNEQYF
TRBD1,TRBJ1-4,TRBV7-9,-,TGTGCCAGCAGCTTATCATCCAGGGGGGAGGAAAAACTGTTTTTT,CASSLSSRGEEKLFF
TRBD1,TRBJ2-3,TRBV9,-,TGTGCCAGCAGCGAACGGACAGGGAGCACAGATACGCAGTATTTT,CASSERTGSTDTQYF
TRBD1,TRBJ2-3,TRBV6-1,-,TGTGCCGTCTCCGGGACAGGGGCGGCAGATACGCAGTATTTT,CAVSGTGAADTQYF